A selection of T cell receptor beta chains follows, all from one sample in a study of T cell responses to AZD1222 COVID-19 vaccine. The table came from immunoSEQ multiplex PCR; TCRdb's copy has only in-frame clones and leaves some out. Counted here are roughly 120,000 clones, about 80% occurring once; the ten biggest clones make up around 9.9%. This sample comprised peripheral blood, obtained on day 0 of AZD1222 vaccination. The source is an adult in good health. Each CDR3 is given with its conserved first and last residue. Fields, in order: clone size, CDR3 length, V gene, D gene, J gene, CDR3 DNA, CDR3 protein. D genes are given only for firm matches. Clone size is shown for a subset of rows, as once, few, many or a class of expanded clone.

.	13	TRBV6-4	.	TRBJ1-2	TGTGCCAGCAGTGAATCAGGGTTTAATGGCTACACCTTC	CASSESGFNGYTF
.	13	TRBV3-1/TRBV3-2	.	TRBJ1-2	TGTGCCAGCAGCCTCGGGACTCCAGCACCCTACACCTTC	CASSLGTPAPYTF
.	16	TRBV3-1/TRBV3-2	TRBD2	TRBJ2-7	TGTGCCAGCAGCCAAGATTGGACTAGCGGGACCTACGAGCAGTACTTC	CASSQDWTSGTYEQYF
once	14	TRBV3-1/TRBV3-2	.	TRBJ2-1	TGTGCCAGCAGCCAACAGACAGGAACCAATGAGCAGTTCTTC	CASSQQTGTNEQFF
few	12	TRBV19	.	TRBJ2-5	TGTGCCAGTAGTATTCAGGGGGAGACCCAGTACTTC	CASSIQGETQYF
.	15	TRBV2	.	TRBJ1-2	TGTGCCAGCAGTGGTCAAGGGGCTAGGGGCTATGGCTACACCTTC	CASSGQGARGYGYTF
.	14	TRBV6-5	TRBD2	TRBJ2-7	TGTGCCAGCAGTTACGAGCGGGGGGAATACGAGCAGTACTTC	CASSYERGEYEQYF
few	16	TRBV5-1	TRBD2	TRBJ2-3	TGCGCCAGCAGCCCTAAGACTAGCGGGGCCCCAGATACGCAGTATTTT	CASSPKTSGAPDTQYF
.	14	TRBV30	.	TRBJ1-2	TGTGCCTGGAGTTTACGGTCCTTTAACTATGGCTACACCTTC	CAWSLRSFNYGYTF
.	14	TRBV6-5	TRBD1	TRBJ1-6	TGTGCCAGCAGTTCCCGGACAGGGGAATCACCCCTCCACTTT	CASSSRTGESPLHF
.	15	TRBV6-5	.	TRBJ1-3	TGTGCCACACTTAGAGCAGGGGTCTCTGGAAACACCATATATTTT	CATLRAGVSGNTIYF
once	16	TRBV6-4	.	TRBJ2-5	TGTGCCAGCAGTGAATTTTTCCCCCGGAAGAAAGAGACCCAGTACTTC	CASSEFFPRKKETQYF
.	14	TRBV2	.	TRBJ1-5	TGTGCCAGCAAACAGGACGCCAACCCTCAGCCCCAGCATTTT	CASKQDANPQPQHF
.	15	TRBV5-4	.	TRBJ2-2	TGTGCCAGCAGCCGTGACAGTGCGAACACCGGGGAGCTGTTTTTT	CASSRDSANTGELFF
few	13	TRBV4-1	TRBD1	TRBJ1-1	TGCGCCAGCAGCCTACAGGGGGAGGCTGAAGCTTTCTTT	CASSLQGEAEAFF
.	14	TRBV28	.	TRBJ1-1	TGTGCCAGCAGTTTAAAGGGCAGGGGCACTGAAGCTTTCTTT	CASSLKGRGTEAFF
.	14	TRBV7-9	.	TRBJ1-4	TGTGCCAGCAGCTTCCCTGCAACTAATGAAAAACTGTTTTTT	CASSFPATNEKLFF
.	17	TRBV7-6	.	TRBJ1-6	TGTGCCAGCAGCTTAGGACAGACCAGCTCCTATAATTCACCCCTCCACTTT	CASSLGQTSSYNSPLHF
.	14	TRBV27	.	TRBJ2-7	TGTGCCAGCAGTTCAAGAATGGGTCCCTACGAGCAGTACTTC	CASSSRMGPYEQYF
.	10	TRBV20-1	.	TRBJ2-7	TGCAGTGCTAGTAATGACGAGCAGTACTTC	CSASNDEQYF
.	14	TRBV3-1/TRBV3-2	.	TRBJ2-3	TGTGCCAGCAGCCAGATAGTGAGCACAGATACGCAGTATTTT	CASSQIVSTDTQYF
.	12	TRBV19	.	TRBJ1-1	TGTGCCAGTAGTCTCGGGGTAACTGAAGCTTTCTTT	CASSLGVTEAFF
.	14	TRBV7-2	.	TRBJ2-7	TGTGCCAGCAGCTTCACCGATGGGTCCTACGAGCAGTACTTC	CASSFTDGSYEQYF
once	14	TRBV11-2	.	TRBJ1-5	TGTGCCAGCAGCCGTTTTGGTAGCAATCAGCCCCAGCATTTT	CASSRFGSNQPQHF
.	17	TRBV28	.	TRBJ1-1	TGTGCCAGCAGTTTGCACGGGTCTGGGGCCCTGGGACGGGGAGCTTTCTTT	CASSLHGSGALGRGAFF
.	15	TRBV28	.	TRBJ1-2	TGTGCCAGCAGTTCCCCGCCGGAAGCGGCTCCAGGCTACACCTTC	CASSSPPEAAPGYTF
once	15	TRBV11-2	TRBD1	TRBJ2-3	TGTGCCAGCAGCCGGCGGACAGGAGCCACAGATACGCAGTATTTT	CASSRRTGATDTQYF
.	14	TRBV6-5	TRBD2	TRBJ2-3	TGTGCCAGCAGACCGACTAGCGGGGCAGATACGCAGTATTTT	CASRPTSGADTQYF
few	15	TRBV4-3	.	TRBJ2-7	TGCGCCAGCAGCCAAGATCGAGGTAGCTCCTACGAGCAGTACTTC	CASSQDRGSSYEQYF
.	16	TRBV5-4	TRBD2	TRBJ2-1	TGTGCCAGCAGCACACCTAGCGGGGGTCCCTACAATGAGCAGTTCTTC	CASSTPSGGPYNEQFF
.	16	TRBV28	TRBD2	TRBJ2-2	TGTGCCAGCAACCAGGCGGGAGGGCCTAGCACCGGGGAGCTGTTTTTT	CASNQAGGPSTGELFF
.	13	TRBV6-5	.	TRBJ1-1	TGTGCCGAGAGCCTTGGGACGAACACTGAAGCTTTCTTT	CAESLGTNTEAFF
.	14	TRBV2	.	TRBJ2-7	TGTGCCAGCAGCCCAGGGCAGGTCTCCTACGAGCAGTACTTC	CASSPGQVSYEQYF
.	13	TRBV18	.	TRBJ1-1	TGTGCCAGCTCACCGGTCGGGGGGCCTGAAGCTTTCTTT	CASSPVGGPEAFF
once	13	TRBV28	.	TRBJ2-7	TGTGCCAGCAGTCCTGGCGGGTCCTACGAGCAGTACTTC	CASSPGGSYEQYF
.	14	TRBV7-3	.	TRBJ2-1	TGTGCCAGCAGCGCCTTCGGGGATGGCAATGAGCAGTTCTTC	CASSAFGDGNEQFF
.	15	TRBV4-1	TRBD2	TRBJ2-1	TGCGCCAGCAGCCAGCAGGGACTAGCCTACAATGAGCAGTTCTTC	CASSQQGLAYNEQFF
.	19	TRBV4-1	.	TRBJ2-3	TGCGCCAGCAGCCAAGAAAACCACGGACAGTCGGGTGAACGAGATACGCAGTATTTT	CASSQENHGQSGERDTQYF
.	15	TRBV28	.	TRBJ2-3	TGTGCCAGCAGCTCTCCGCCGGCGGCGACAGATACGCAGTATTTT	CASSSPPAATDTQYF
.	17	TRBV5-1	TRBD2	TRBJ2-1	TGCGCCAGCACCCGGGGGGGTGTGGGAGTTTTCCCCAATGAGCAGTTCTTC	CASTRGGVGVFPNEQFF
.	14	TRBV28	.	TRBJ1-2	TGTGCCAGCAGTTTAGAGCAAGCTGGATATGGCTACACCTTC	CASSLEQAGYGYTF
.	15	TRBV7-8	.	TRBJ1-5	TGTGCCAGCAGCTTATCACAGCTTAGCAATCAGCCCCAGCATTTT	CASSLSQLSNQPQHF
few	14	TRBV18	.	TRBJ2-7	TGTGCCAGCTCCTTCTATAGATCCGGCGACGAGCAGTACTTC	CASSFYRSGDEQYF
.	12	TRBV5-1	.	TRBJ2-7	TGCGCCAGCAGTCGGACAGCCTACGAGCAGTACTTC	CASSRTAYEQYF
.	15	TRBV6-2/TRBV6-3	.	TRBJ2-3	TGTGCCAGCAGTTACCCCGGACTACGCACAGATACGCAGTATTTT	CASSYPGLRTDTQYF
.	14	TRBV12-5	.	TRBJ2-3	TGTGCTAGTGGTCCCCCGGGTAGCCCAGATACGCAGTATTTT	CASGPPGSPDTQYF
.	11	TRBV28	.	TRBJ1-5	TGTGCCAGCAGTTCTCAGCAGCCCCAGCATTTT	CASSSQQPQHF